The T cell receptor (beta chain) described here comes from a study of T cell responses to AZD1222 COVID-19 vaccine. Study outcomes and limitations: Clonal diversity was possibly underestimated; the donors were predominantly white British and more often female. AZD1222 recipients seropositive at baseline numbered only 5 to 7.

With regard to this clone: As yet, its antigen is unknown.

TCRdb keeps only in-frame clones here, not all; method: immunoSEQ multiplex PCR. The table records 130,000 or so clones, 80% to 90% of them present only once. V shed 5 bases, J shed 8 bases, and the junction held 8 bases outside the gene matches. This CDR3 contains 15 residues. Germline V gene sequence: CDR1 SNHLY, CDR2 FYNNEI. The sequence was collected from an adult in good health. This chain joins TRBV2 and TRBJ1-4; 10 bases fit TRBD1. The starting material was peripheral blood, obtained on day 0 of AZD1222 vaccination. CDR3 nucleotides: TGTGCCAGCAGTTATTTGGGACAGGGGTGGGAAAAACTGTTTTTT. This gives the protein CASSYLGQGWEKLFF.